These T cell receptor beta chains were read from a single sample in a study of molecular identifiers for immune sequencing clone quantification. TCRdb redid the calling of the PCR reads with MiXCR, one entry per CDR3 protein. The sample shows approximately 670,000 distinct CDR3 sequences, nearly 20% of them seen only once. Material: naive CD8+ T cells from blood, with Jurkat cell RNA spiked in. The receptors shown here come from a human donor in good health. Some libraries in this study had Jurkat cell RNA spiked in. CDR3s include the opening cysteine and the closing phenylalanine or tryptophan. The D gene is left open where the match is weak. A row's size may be missing; if present it is once, few, many or a size class.

few,TRBV6-5,15,NA,TRBJ1-1,TGTGCCAGCCGAACCGAAATACAGTTGAACACTGAAGCTTTCTTT,CASRTEIQLNTEAFF
NA,TRBV5-3,15,TRBD2,TRBJ2-3,TGTGCCAGCAGCTTGGATGAACTAGCGGCAGATACGCAGTATTTT,CASSLDELAADTQYF
many,TRBV4-2,14,NA,TRBJ2-7,TGTGCCAGCAGCCAAGCGGACAGTCCGGGCGAGCAGTACTTC,CASSQADSPGEQYF
NA,TRBV27,15,NA,TRBJ1-2,TGTGCCAACGGACCCATTGGCAGCCTCAACTATGGCTACACCTTC,CANGPIGSLNYGYTF
many,TRBV5-5,15,NA,TRBJ2-3,TGTGCCAGCAGCTCTTCAGGGTTCGGCCCAGATACGCAGTATTTT,CASSSSGFGPDTQYF
many,TRBV19,15,TRBD1,TRBJ2-3,TGTGCCAGTAAGTTCGGACAGGGAACCACAGATACGCAGTATTTT,CASKFGQGTTDTQYF
many,TRBV6-5,14,TRBD1,TRBJ2-7,TGTGCCAGCAGTTATGGACAGGGAATGCACGAGCAGTACTTC,CASSYGQGMHEQYF
few,TRBV28,13,NA,TRBJ1-2,TGTGCCAGCAGTTTAGCGGGATTTTATGGCTACACCTTC,CASSLAGFYGYTF
NA,TRBV11-2,15,NA,TRBJ2-5,TGTGCCAGCAGCTTAGTTTGGGCTAGGGGAGAGACCCAGTACTTC,CASSLVWARGETQYF
NA,TRBV5-3,18,NA,TRBJ2-7,TGTGCCAGCAGCTTGGGAGGGACACTCCCAGTTCCCGGCTACGAGCAGTACTTC,CASSLGGTLPVPGYEQYF
NA,TRBV27,16,NA,TRBJ2-1,TGTGCCAGCAGTTTACGAGGACCCGGGACGATCCATGAGCAGTTCTTC,CASSLRGPGTIHEQFF
many,TRBV4-3,15,NA,TRBJ2-5,TGCGCCAGCAGCCAAGATCTCTCCAGTGTGGAGACCCAGTACTTC,CASSQDLSSVETQYF
few,TRBV7-2,16,NA,TRBJ1-6,TGTGCCAGCAGCCAACACGTGGGGCTCTATAATTCACCCCTCCACTTT,CASSQHVGLYNSPLHF
few,TRBV4-1,16,TRBD1,TRBJ1-5,TGCGCCAGCAGCCAGGCCCCGGGACAGGGTGGACAGCCCCAGCATTTT,CASSQAPGQGGQPQHF
many,TRBV27,14,NA,TRBJ2-5,TGTGCCAGCAGCCAGACAGGTGGGGGGGAGACCCAGTACTTC,CASSQTGGGETQYF
many,TRBV7-3,15,TRBD1,TRBJ1-5,TGTGCCAGCAGCTCAGCCGGGACAGCGGGTCAGCCCCAGCATTTT,CASSSAGTAGQPQHF
NA,TRBV20-1,13,NA,TRBJ2-7,TGCAGTGCCCCGGGACAAGATTACTACAAGCAGTACTTC,CSAPGQDYYKQYF
many,TRBV5-1,14,TRBD1,TRBJ2-5,TGCGCCAGCAGCTCTACAGGGGGCGGGGAGACCCAGTACTTC,CASSSTGGGETQYF
many,TRBV5-1,15,NA,TRBJ1-1,TGCGCCAGCAGCTTGGCGGGGGTACCGAACACTGAAGCTTTCTTT,CASSLAGVPNTEAFF
NA,TRBV5-8,15,NA,TRBJ1-1,TGTGCCAGCAGCCTAAAGACAATTACGAACACTGAAGCTTTCTTT,CASSLKTITNTEAFF
NA,TRBV27,14,NA,TRBJ1-1,TGTGCCAGCAGTTTATCGGGGGGGTTAGCTGAAGCTTTCTTT,CASSLSGGLAEAFF
NA,TRBV11-3,19,TRBD2,TRBJ2-3,TGTGCCAGCAGCTTGAGGCGGGGGAGAGCGGGGGTCGGCCCAGATACGCAGTATTTT,CASSLRRGRAGVGPDTQYF
many,TRBV30,14,NA,TRBJ1-1,TGTGCCTGGAGTATTGGGACGGGGAACACTGAAGCTTTCTTT,CAWSIGTGNTEAFF
NA,TRBV7-6,16,NA,TRBJ2-5,TGTGCCAGCAGCTCCGGGAGAGGGCAGAAAGAAGAGACCCAGTACTTC,CASSSGRGQKEETQYF
few,TRBV5-6,13,NA,TRBJ2-7,TGTGCCAGCAGCTTTTCGCTTGACTACGAGCAGTACTTC,CASSFSLDYEQYF
many,TRBV6-5,14,TRBD1,TRBJ2-7,TGTGCCAGCAGTTACGGGACAGCCCCCTACGAGCAGTACTTC,CASSYGTAPYEQYF
many,TRBV5-1,15,TRBD1,TRBJ2-7,TGCGCCAGCAGCTTGGGACAGGGGGTGTTATACGAGCAGTACTTC,CASSLGQGVLYEQYF
many,TRBV5-8,13,NA,TRBJ2-7,TGTGCCAGCAGCTTGGTGCAGTCCTACGAGCAGTACTTC,CASSLVQSYEQYF
many,TRBV28,14,TRBD2,TRBJ2-7,TGTGCCAGCGCATTAGGACTAGCGAGCTACGAGCAGTACTTC,CASALGLASYEQYF